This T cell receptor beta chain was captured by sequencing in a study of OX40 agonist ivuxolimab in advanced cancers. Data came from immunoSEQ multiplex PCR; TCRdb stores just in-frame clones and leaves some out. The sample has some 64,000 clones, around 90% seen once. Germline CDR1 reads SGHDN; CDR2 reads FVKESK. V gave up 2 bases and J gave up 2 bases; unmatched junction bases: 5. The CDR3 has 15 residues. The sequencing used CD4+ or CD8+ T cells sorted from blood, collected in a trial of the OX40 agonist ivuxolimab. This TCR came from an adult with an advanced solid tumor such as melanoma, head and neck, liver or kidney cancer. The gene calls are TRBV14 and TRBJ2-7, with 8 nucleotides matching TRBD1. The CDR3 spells CASSQRDRKPYEQYF. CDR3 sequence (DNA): TGTGCCAGCAGCCAAAGGGACAGGAAACCCTACGAGCAGTACTTC.